This TCR beta chain was documented in a study of cytomegalovirus exposure and HLA in healthy donors. Germline V lookup: CDR1 SGHNT, CDR2 YENEEA. This CDR3 has 19 amino acids. Deletions cut 3 bases from V and 0 bases from J, with 23 bases between. Study findings and constraints: In a later analysis, HLA-C alleles had the fewest associated TCRs, DRB1 alleles the most.

This cohort consisted of healthy bone marrow donors. To note about this clone: Its antigen is as yet unknown.

PCR amplification relied on 60 Vbeta primers (plus 13 Jbeta primers). Clones were sequenced by immunoSEQ multiplex PCR, and TCRdb holds only the in-frame ones, with some missing. Among some 110,000 clones, 75% to 85% were seen once, and the ten largest hold 2.5% to 3.5%. The sequencing sample was made of PBMCs. J is TRBJ1-1 and V is TRBV11-3, with D tentatively TRBD1 (5 bases). The clonotype originates from a young woman in good health and CMV-seropositive. The CDR3 here is CASSLAGRRFGTMNTEAFF. The DNA for the CDR3 is TGTGCCAGCAGCTTGGCGGGACGGCGCTTTGGAACCATGAACACTGAAGCTTTCTTT.